This TCR beta chain was recovered during a study of shared clonotypes between healthy human individuals. This CDR3 contains 24 residues. The table came from immunoSEQ multiplex PCR; TCRdb's copy has only in-frame clones and leaves some out. The table records about 480,000 clones, 60% to 80% of them present only once. Sequencing was carried out using PBMCs. The chain joins TRBV21-1 to TRBJ2-5; no DNA check was done on the table's D call, TRBD2. TRBV21-1 is an annotated pseudogene. The TCR was taken from a woman between 35 and 50 years old in good health. Some clones in this sample may be carry-over from other donors' samples. The CDR3 spells CASSKDGRQGRVQRERKNQETQYF. The DNA of the CDR3 is TGTGCCAGCAGCAAAGATGGCCGGCAGGGCAGAGTCCAGCGGGAGCGAAAAAACCAAGAGACCCAGTACTTC.